This note documents a single T cell receptor (beta chain) sequence. Antigen: not known. The data originate from a study of T cell responses to AZD1222 COVID-19 vaccine. Overall study results and limits: Vaccine-related CD4 TCRs covered spike, predominating at 160-218 and 743-854. Increases in Spike-specific TCR breadth and depth were seen after two AZD1222 doses. Seropositive AZD1222 recipients at baseline numbered only 6 or 7.

Per germline, CDR1 SGHDT and CDR2 YYEEEE. Trimming pared 6 bases from V and 0 bases from J, leaving 13 bases between. CDR3 length: 14 residues. Second-dose schedules of about 4 or about 12 weeks were combined. The repertoire was sequenced with immunoSEQ multiplex PCR; TCRdb's copy has only in-frame clones and lacks some. This sample has 140,000 to 150,000 clones; 90% to 95% occur once, and the top ten carry 3.5% to 4.5%. The starting material was peripheral blood, obtained 28 days after the second AZD1222 dose. The chain combines TRBV5-6 with TRBJ2-7; D might be TRBD1 or TRBD2, each matching 5 bases. The source is an adult who received the AZD1222 COVID-19 vaccine. The CDR3 region is CASKSWGSSYEQYF. The CDR3, as DNA: TGTGCCAGCAAATCCTGGGGGAGCTCCTACGAGCAGTACTTC.